The 14 T cell receptor beta chains below were found in one sample sequenced in a study of OX40 agonist ivuxolimab in advanced cancers. Only in-frame clones appear in the TCRdb table, and some are missing; sequencing was by immunoSEQ multiplex PCR. The sample has 80,000 to 95,000 clones; 65% to 90% are singletons. The sequencing here drew on CD4+ or CD8+ T cells sorted from blood, taken in a trial of the OX40 agonist ivuxolimab. The receptors derive from an adult with an advanced solid tumor such as melanoma, head and neck, liver or kidney cancer.

This rearrangement joins TRBV5-5 to TRBJ1-2; D is perhaps TRBD1 (6 bases). CDR1 is SGHKS and CDR2 is YYEKEE in the germline V gene (reference sequence). Trimming left V 3 bases short and J 4 bases short, with 7 bases between. CDR3 length: 12 amino acids. The chain's CDR3 is CASSSDSYGYTF. The CDR3 coding sequence is TGTGCCAGCAGCTCGGACAGCTATGGCTACACCTTC.

The chain has TRBV5-1 and TRBJ1-2, with TRBD1 identical over 7 bases. In germline, CDR1 is SGHRS, CDR2 YFSETQ. The CDR3 is 13 amino acids. V dropped 7 bases and J dropped 4; count of bases not matched to a gene: 7. The CDR3, as DNA: TGCGCCAGCGGGGGGACAGAGATCTATGGCTACACCTTC. Protein sequence: CASGGTEIYGYTF.

The chain uses TRBV6-5 and TRBJ2-3; unclear D gene. Germline values: CDR1 MNHEY, CDR2 SVGAGI. The CDR3 contains 14 residues. Trimming cost V 2 bases and J 2 bases, with 8 bases left between them. The DNA of the CDR3 is TGTGCCAGCAGTTACACCCAGGACACAGATACGCAGTATTTT. Its protein product is CASSYTQDTDTQYF.

This clone was seen only a few times. The chain employs TRBV5-4 and TRBJ1-2; D remains unclear. The CDR3 consists of 13 residues. V shed 4 bases and J shed 6 bases, with 13 bases lying between them. Germline CDR1 is SGHNT and CDR2 is YYREEE (reference sequence). The CDR3 coding sequence is TGTGCCAGCAGCCCCTTGGGGAGGCATGGCTACACCTTC. Protein product: CASSPLGRHGYTF.

The genes are TRBV5-6 and TRBJ2-2; no definite D call. Per germline, CDR1 SGHDT and CDR2 YYEEEE. The V end was cut by 4 bases, the J end by 8 bases, with 12 bases between. The CDR3 runs 13 residues. The CDR3 DNA reads as TGTGCCAGCAGCCCGTGGGTGAGAGGGGAGCTGTTTTTT. Translation: CASSPWVRGELFF.

The rearrangement links TRBV30 to TRBJ1-2, with D uncertain. The V end lost 2 bases, the J end lost 4 bases, and 14 bases lay between the germline ends. Germline V CDR1 and CDR2: GTSNPN, SVGIG (reference sequence). CDR3 size: 14 residues. CDR3 coding DNA: TGTGCCTGGAGTCCAAATTCCAGCGGCTATGGCTACACCTTC. Translation: CAWSPNSSGYGYTF.

This chain uses TRBV2 with TRBJ1-5; 9 nucleotides agree with TRBD1. This CDR3 comprises 14 residues. CDR1 and CDR2 (germline): SNHLY, FYNNEI. With V trimmed by 7 bases and J by 4 bases, 5 bases remained unmatched. The CDR3 DNA sequence: TGTGCCAGCACGGTGGGGACAGGGAATCAGCCCCAGCATTTT. It codes for CASTVGTGNQPQHF.

The chain links TRBV6-5 to TRBJ1-3; D gene unclear. Per germline, CDR1 MNHEY and CDR2 SVGAGI. CDR3 length: 14 residues. With 7 bases removed from V and 0 bases from J, the gap between germline ends came to 10 bases. The CDR3, as DNA: TGTGCCAGCATAAAGGCGAACTCTGGAAACACCATATATTTT. It yields the protein CASIKANSGNTIYF.

The J gene is TRBJ2-7, the V gene TRBV9; 12 bases match TRBD1. The germline V gene has CDR1 SGDLS and CDR2 YYNGEE. Germline trimming cut 0 bases from V and 3 bases from J; bases unmatched to any gene: 4. The CDR3 loop spans 16 amino acids. The CDR3 region has the DNA TGTGCCAGCAGCGTAGCGGGACAGGGGGCTATCTACGAGCAGTACTTC. It translates to CASSVAGQGAIYEQYF.

The V call is TRBV19, the J call TRBJ2-5; possible D gene TRBD2, 5 bases. CDR1 is LNHDA, CDR2 SQIVND, per germline (reference sequence). With 3 bases removed from V and 2 bases from J, the gap between germline ends came to 13 bases. This CDR3 has 15 amino acids. In DNA form, the CDR3 reads TGTGCCAGTAGTATTTCGGTGAGGAGGCAAGAGACCCAGTACTTC. The encoded protein is CASSISVRRQETQYF.

The chain employs TRBV7-9 and TRBJ1-2, with D possibly matching TRBD1 (5 bases). CDR3 size: 10 residues. From germline, CDR1 is SEHNR and CDR2 FQNEAQ (reference sequence). V gave up 11 bases and J gave up 8 bases, with 12 bases separating them. The CDR3 DNA is TGTGCCGGGGCGGACCCGGGCTACACCTTC. Translating it yields CAGADPGYTF. The variable domain in full, with the rest retrieved from reference TRBV7-9 and TRBJ1-2, is DTGVSQNPRHKITKRGQNVTFRCDPISEHNRLYWYRQTLGQGPEFLTYFQNEAQLEKSRLLSDRFSAERPKGSFSTLEIQRTEQGDSAMYLCAGADPGYTFGSGTRLTVV.

The V gene is TRBV5-6, the J gene TRBJ1-6, with 10 bases aligning to TRBD1. J lost 10 bases, V lost 0 bases, and 4 bases had no gene match. CDR3 length equals 15 residues. The germline V gene has CDR1 SGHDT and CDR2 YYEEEE. The CDR3 DNA follows: TGTGCCAGCAGCTTGGGGACAGGGGGAGGGTCACCCCTCCACTTT. Translated: CASSLGTGGGSPLHF. The whole variable domain, filled in from reference TRBV5-6 and TRBJ1-6, reads DAGVTQSPTHLIKTRGQQVTLRCSPKSGHDTVSWYQQALGQGPQFIFQYYEEEERQRGNFPDRFSGHQFPNYSSELNVNALLLGDSALYLCASSLGTGGGSPLHFGNGTRLTVT.

The chain recombines TRBV6-1 with TRBJ2-2, with D tentatively TRBD2 (6 bases). The CDR3 sequence is 15 residues long. Germline V gene sequence: CDR1 MNHNS, CDR2 SASEGT. V lost 7 bases, J lost 4 bases, and 16 bases lay in between. CDR3 DNA sequence: TGTGCCAGCAACGGGGAGGCGGGACGCACCGGGGAGCTGTTTTTT. Encoded protein: CASNGEAGRTGELFF.

The V call is TRBV6-6, the J call TRBJ1-6; 7 positions match TRBD1. This CDR3 contains 14 residues. The germline V gene encodes CDR1 MNHNY and CDR2 SVGAGI (reference sequence). The trim removed 6 bases at V and 10 bases at J, leaving 9 bases unmatched. CDR3 sequence: CASSYTGDGSPLHF. The CDR3 DNA reads as TGTGCCAGCAGCTATACAGGGGATGGATCACCCCTCCACTTT.